Sequencing of this T cell receptor beta chain was carried out in a study of vaccination effects on CD4 cells after COVID-19. Study outcomes and limitations: After vaccination of healthy people, only 1 of 255 vaccine-induced clones cross-reacted with common cold coronaviruses.

For this clone: The antigen is not known.

CDR1 and CDR2 (germline): SQVTM, ANQGSEA. The CDR3 extends over 12 amino acids. Trimming removed 3 bases at V and 3 bases at J, with 8 bases between. Antigen-specific CD4+ T cells were first expanded with viral peptide pools by the ViraFEST assay and only then sequenced. Culture lasted under 13 days before CD4+ T cell isolation. In the vaccine recipients, nucleocapsid antibodies were negative and there was no prior SARS-CoV-2 infection. PBMC were cultured at roughly 2.2 million per well with about 9 IU/ml IL-2 and roughly 10 ug/ml peptides. The protocol was immunoSEQ multiplex PCR, while the TCRdb copy is restricted to in-frame clones and leaves out a portion. The data hold roughly 42,000 clones, with around three quarters observed a single time.

The sequencing here drew on CD4+ T cells from PBMCs cultured with HCoV-NL63 spike peptides, taken before COVID-19 vaccination. V is TRBV29-1 and J is TRBJ1-2; D unclear. The origin of this receptor is a human donor who received a COVID-19 vaccine. The DNA for the CDR3 is TGCAGCGTTGAGTCAGTTGACTATGGCTACACCTTC. It is translated as CSVESVDYGYTF.